Following are 3 T cell receptor beta chains from one sample sequenced in a study of OX40 agonist ivuxolimab in advanced cancers. Clones were sequenced by immunoSEQ multiplex PCR, and TCRdb holds only the in-frame ones, with some missing. This sample has about 93,000 clones, with roughly nine tenths found just once. Source: CD4+ or CD8+ T cells sorted from blood, taken in a trial of the OX40 agonist ivuxolimab. The source of these receptors is an adult with an advanced solid tumor such as melanoma, head and neck, liver or kidney cancer.

The rearrangement joins TRBV5-4 to TRBJ1-1, with D hard to call. Trimming took off 0 bases at V and 0 bases at J, with 9 bases between the two ends. The CDR3 spans 15 residues. Germline V gene data show CDR1 as SGHNT and CDR2 as YYREEE (reference sequence). DNA of the CDR3: TGTGCCAGCAGCTTGGGTTCCGGATTGAACACTGAAGCTTTCTTT. Translation gives CASSLGSGLNTEAFF. Filled out from reference TRBV5-4 and TRBJ1-1, the complete variable domain reads ETGVTQSPTHLIKTRGQQVTLRCSSQSGHNTVSWYQQALGQGPQFIFQYYREEENGRGNFPPRFSGLQFPNYSSELNVNALELDDSALYLCASSLGSGLNTEAFFGQGTRLTVV.

The chain recombines TRBV7-6 with TRBJ1-4; 7 nucleotides agree with TRBD1. The ends lost 5 bases at V and 0 bases at J; junction bases unmatched: 3. CDR3 size: 15 residues. In germline, CDR1 is SGHVS, CDR2 FNYEAQ. For the CDR3, the DNA is TGTGCCAGCAGCCGAGGGACAGCAACTAATGAAAAACTGTTTTTT. It encodes CASSRGTATNEKLFF.

The rearrangement links TRBV5-1 to TRBJ2-5; 9 bases are shared with TRBD2. Trimming at V came to 4 bases and at J to 4 bases, leaving 8 bases not matched to a gene. Germline lookup yields CDR1 SGHRS and CDR2 YFSETQ. There are 15 residues in the CDR3. CDR3 DNA: TGCGCCAGCAGCCCCTCGGCTAGCGGGACAGAGACCCAGTACTTC. Encoded protein: CASSPSASGTETQYF.